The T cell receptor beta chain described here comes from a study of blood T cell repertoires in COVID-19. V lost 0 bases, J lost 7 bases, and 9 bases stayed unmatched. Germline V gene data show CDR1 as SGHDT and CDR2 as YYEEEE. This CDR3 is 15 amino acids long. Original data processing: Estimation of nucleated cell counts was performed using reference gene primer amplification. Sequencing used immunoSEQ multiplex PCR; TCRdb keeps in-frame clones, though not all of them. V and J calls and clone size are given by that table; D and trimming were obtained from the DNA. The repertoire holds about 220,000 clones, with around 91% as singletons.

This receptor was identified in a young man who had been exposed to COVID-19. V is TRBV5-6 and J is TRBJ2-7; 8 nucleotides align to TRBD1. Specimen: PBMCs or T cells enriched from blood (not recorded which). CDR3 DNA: TGTGCCAGCAGCTTGGTTATGGACAGGGCGGTTGAGCAGTACTTC. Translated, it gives CASSLVMDRAVEQYF.